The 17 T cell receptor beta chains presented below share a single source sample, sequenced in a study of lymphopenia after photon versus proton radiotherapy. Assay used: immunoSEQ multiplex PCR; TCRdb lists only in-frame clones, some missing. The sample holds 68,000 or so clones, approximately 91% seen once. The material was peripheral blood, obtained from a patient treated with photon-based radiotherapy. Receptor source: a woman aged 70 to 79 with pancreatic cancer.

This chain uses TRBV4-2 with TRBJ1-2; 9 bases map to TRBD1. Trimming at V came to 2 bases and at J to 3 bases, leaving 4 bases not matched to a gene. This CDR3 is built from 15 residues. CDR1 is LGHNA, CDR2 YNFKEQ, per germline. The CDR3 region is CASSQTRTGDYGYTF. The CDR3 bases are TGTGCCAGCAGCCAAACCCGGACAGGGGACTATGGCTACACCTTC.

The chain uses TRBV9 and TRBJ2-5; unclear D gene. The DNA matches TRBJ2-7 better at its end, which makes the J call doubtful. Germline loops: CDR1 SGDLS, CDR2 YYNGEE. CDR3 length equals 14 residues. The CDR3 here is CASSVAARPYEQYF. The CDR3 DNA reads TGTGCCAGCAGCGTAGCAGCCAGACCCTACGAGCAGTACTTC.

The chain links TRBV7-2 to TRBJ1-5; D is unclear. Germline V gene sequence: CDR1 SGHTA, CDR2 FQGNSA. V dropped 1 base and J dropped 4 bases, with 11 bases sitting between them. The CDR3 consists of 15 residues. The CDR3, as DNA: TGTGCCAGCAGCTTAGATAGTGGCAGGAATCAGCCCCAGCATTTT. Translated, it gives CASSLDSGRNQPQHF.

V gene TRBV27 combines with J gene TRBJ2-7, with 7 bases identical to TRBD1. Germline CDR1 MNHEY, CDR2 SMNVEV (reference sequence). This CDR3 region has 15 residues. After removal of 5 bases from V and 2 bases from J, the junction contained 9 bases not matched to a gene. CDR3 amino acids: CASSTQPGQTYEQYF. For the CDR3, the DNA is TGTGCCAGCAGTACGCAACCGGGACAGACCTACGAGCAGTACTTC.

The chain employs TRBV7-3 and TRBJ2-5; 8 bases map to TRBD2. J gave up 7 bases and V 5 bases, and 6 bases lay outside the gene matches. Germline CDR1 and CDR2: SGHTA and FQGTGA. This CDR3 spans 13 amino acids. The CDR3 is CASSPGAGGTQYF. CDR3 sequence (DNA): TGTGCCAGCAGCCCCGGGGCGGGAGGGACCCAGTACTTC.

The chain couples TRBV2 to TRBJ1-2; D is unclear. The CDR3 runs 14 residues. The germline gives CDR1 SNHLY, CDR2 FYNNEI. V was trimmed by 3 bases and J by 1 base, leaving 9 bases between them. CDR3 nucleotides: TGTGCCAGCAGTGATTCCCTCCATAACTATGGCTACACCTTC. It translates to CASSDSLHNYGYTF.

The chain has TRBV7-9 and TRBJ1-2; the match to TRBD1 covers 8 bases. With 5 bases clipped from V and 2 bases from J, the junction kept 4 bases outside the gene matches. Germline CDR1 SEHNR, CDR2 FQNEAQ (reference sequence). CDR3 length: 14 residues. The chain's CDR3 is CASSAGQANYGYTF. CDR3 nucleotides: TGTGCCAGCAGCGCGGGACAGGCGAACTATGGCTACACCTTC. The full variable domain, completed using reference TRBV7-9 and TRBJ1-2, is DTGVSQNPRHKITKRGQNVTFRCDPISEHNRLYWYRQTLGQGPEFLTYFQNEAQLEKSRLLSDRFSAERPKGSFSTLEIQRTEQGDSAMYLCASSAGQANYGYTFGSGTRLTVV.

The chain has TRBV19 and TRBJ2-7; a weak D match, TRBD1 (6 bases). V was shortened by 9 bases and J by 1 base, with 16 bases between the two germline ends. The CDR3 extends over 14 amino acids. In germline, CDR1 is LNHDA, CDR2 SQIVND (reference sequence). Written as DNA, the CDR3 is TGTGCCAGCCGACTGAGAACAGGGTCCTACGAGCAGTACTTC. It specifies CASRLRTGSYEQYF.

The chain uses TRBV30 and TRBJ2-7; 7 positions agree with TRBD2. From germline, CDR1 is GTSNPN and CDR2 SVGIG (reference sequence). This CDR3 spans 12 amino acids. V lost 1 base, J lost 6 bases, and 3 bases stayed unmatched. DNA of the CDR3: TGTGCCTGGAGTGCCCAGCGGGGCGAGCAGTACTTC. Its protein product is CAWSAQRGEQYF.

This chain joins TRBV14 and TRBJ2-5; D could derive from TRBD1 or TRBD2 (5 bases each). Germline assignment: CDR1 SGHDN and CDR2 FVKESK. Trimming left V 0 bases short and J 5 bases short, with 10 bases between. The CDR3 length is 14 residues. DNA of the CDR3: TGTGCCAGCAGCCAAGATTTCGAGGGGGAGACCCAGTACTTC. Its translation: CASSQDFEGETQYF.

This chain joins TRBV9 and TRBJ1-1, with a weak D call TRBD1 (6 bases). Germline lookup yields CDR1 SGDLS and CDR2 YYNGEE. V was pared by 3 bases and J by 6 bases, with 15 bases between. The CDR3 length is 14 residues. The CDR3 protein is CASSGSQGFSEAFF. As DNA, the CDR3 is TGTGCCAGCAGCGGATCACAGGGATTCTCTGAAGCTTTCTTT.

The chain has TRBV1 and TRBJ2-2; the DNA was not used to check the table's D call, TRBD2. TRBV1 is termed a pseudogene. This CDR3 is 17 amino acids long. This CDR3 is CTSSQDSSGGDTGELFF. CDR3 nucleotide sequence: TGCACCAGCAGCCAAGACTCTAGCGGAGGGGACACCGGGGAGCTGTTTTTT.

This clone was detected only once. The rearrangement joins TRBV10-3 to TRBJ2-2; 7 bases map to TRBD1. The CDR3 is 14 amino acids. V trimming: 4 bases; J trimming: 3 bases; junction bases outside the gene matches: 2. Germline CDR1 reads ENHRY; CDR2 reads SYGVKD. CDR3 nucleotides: TGTGCCATCAGTGCCCAGGGGGACACCGGGGAGCTGTTTTTT. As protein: CAISAQGDTGELFF.

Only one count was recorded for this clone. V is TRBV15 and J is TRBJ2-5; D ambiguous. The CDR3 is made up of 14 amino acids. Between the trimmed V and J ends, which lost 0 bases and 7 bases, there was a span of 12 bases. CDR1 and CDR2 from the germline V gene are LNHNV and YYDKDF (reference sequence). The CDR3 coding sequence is TGTGCCACCAGCAGAGATCCATCCGGAGTGACCCAGTACTTC. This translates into CATSRDPSGVTQYF.

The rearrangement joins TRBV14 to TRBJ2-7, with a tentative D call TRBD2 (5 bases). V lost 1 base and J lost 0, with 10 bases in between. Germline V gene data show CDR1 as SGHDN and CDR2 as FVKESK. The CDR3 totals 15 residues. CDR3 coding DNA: TGTGCCAGCAGCCAAGGAGCGGTTATCTCCTACGAGCAGTACTTC. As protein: CASSQGAVISYEQYF.

In DNA form, the CDR3 reads TGTGCCAGCAGCCAATTTTGGGGCACTGAAGCTTTCTTT. Residues: CASSQFWGTEAFF. The genes are TRBV14 and TRBJ1-1; D gene unclear. Germline loops: CDR1 SGHDN, CDR2 FVKESK. The V and J ends lost 2 bases and 4 bases respectively, with 8 bases between them. The CDR3 spans 13 residues.

The CDR3 coding sequence is TGTGCCAGCAATGAGTTGGGGCCACAAGAGACCCAGTACTTC. It translates to CASNELGPQETQYF. V usage is TRBV28 and J usage is TRBJ2-5, with a possible D match to TRBD1 (5 bases). Trimming pared 7 bases from V and 2 bases from J, leaving 14 bases between. Per the germline V gene, CDR1 is MDHEN and CDR2 is SYDVKM. The CDR3 covers 14 residues. Full variable domain (remainder filled in from reference TRBV28 and TRBJ2-5): DVKVTQSSRYLVKRTGEKVFLECVQDMDHENMFWYRQDPGLGLRLIYFSYDVKMKEKGDIPEGYSVSREKKERFSLILESASTNQTSMYLCASNELGPQETQYFGPGTRLLVL.